Listed here are 22 T cell receptor beta chains from one sample, sequenced in a study of cytomegalovirus exposure and HLA in healthy donors. PCR used 60 Vbeta primers and 13 Jbeta primers. TCRdb's copy holds only in-frame clones and misses some; the assay was immunoSEQ multiplex PCR. The sample holds 150,000 to 250,000 clones, over 65% seen once. Sequenced input: PBMCs. These receptors were obtained from a boy between 2 and 15 years old in good health and CMV-seronegative.

The chain uses TRBV5-5 and TRBJ2-3, with D uncertain. The CDR3 spans 14 residues. Looked up from germline, CDR1 is SGHKS and CDR2 is YYEKEE (reference sequence). Between the trimmed V and J ends, which lost 7 bases and 0 bases, there was a span of 12 bases. The CDR3 nucleotides are TGTGCCAGCTGGTTTACCGCGAGCACAGATACGCAGTATTTT. Amino acid sequence: CASWFTASTDTQYF.

This sequence joins TRBV5-1 and TRBJ2-5; 11 nucleotides match TRBD1. The V and J ends lost 4 bases and 7 bases, in that order; junction bases with no gene match: 12. This CDR3 spans 16 amino acids. CDR1 is SGHRS, CDR2 YFSETQ, per germline. CDR3: CASSLEGQGVYSTQYF. The CDR3, as DNA: TGCGCCAGCAGCCTGGAGGGACAGGGGGTATATTCGACCCAGTACTTC.

The rearrangement joins TRBV9 to TRBJ1-4, with TRBD1 matching 9 bases. In germline, CDR1 is SGDLS, CDR2 YYNGEE. The junction had 6 bases not matched to a gene; V was cut back by 4 bases and J by 8 bases. CDR3 length: 14 residues. CDR3 sequence: CASSSGQGSEKLFF. CDR3 coding DNA: TGTGCCAGCAGCTCGGGACAGGGCTCCGAAAAACTGTTTTTT.

The V gene is TRBV4-3, the J gene TRBJ1-2; D call uncertain. Trimming cost V 3 bases and J 2 bases, with 7 bases left between them. The CDR3 runs 13 residues. Germline V gene data show CDR1 as LGHNA and CDR2 as YSLEER. CDR3 coding DNA: TGCGCCAGCAGCCACGGAGTAAACTATGGCTACACCTTC. This translates into CASSHGVNYGYTF.

The rearrangement uses TRBV6-1 and TRBJ2-1; 13 positions match TRBD2. V gave up 6 bases and J gave up 9 bases; unmatched junction bases: 8. Germline CDR1 and CDR2: MNHNS and SASEGT. The CDR3 is made up of 15 amino acids. The CDR3 DNA follows: TGTGCCAGCAGCGGCGGGACTAGCGGGGATGGTGAGCAGTTCTTC. It encodes CASSGGTSGDGEQFF.

This clone was picked up a small number of times. This CDR3 is also generated by other DNA sequences in the sample. This chain joins TRBV9 and TRBJ2-3; D is undetermined. The V end was cut by 2 bases, the J end by 0 bases, with 7 bases between. Germline assignment: CDR1 SGDLS and CDR2 YYNGEE. CDR3 size: 14 residues. CDR3 residues: CASSVGGSTDTQYF. CDR3 nucleotides: TGTGCCAGCAGCGTCGGTGGTAGCACAGATACGCAGTATTTT.

This chain uses TRBV27 with TRBJ2-2; weak D call: TRBD2 (6 bases). CDR1 is MNHEY, CDR2 SMNVEV, per germline (reference sequence). The CDR3 extends over 20 amino acids. The V gene lost 6 bases and the J gene lost 3 bases, with 29 bases spanning the gap. CDR3 sequence (DNA): TGTGCCAGCAGCTCCACCTTCTTCGGGGGAAAAGGCCGAGACACCGGGGAGCTGTTTTTT. This sequence encodes CASSSTFFGGKGRDTGELFF.

V gene TRBV30 combines with J gene TRBJ2-7; 9 nucleotides match TRBD1. The CDR3 covers 16 residues. The germline V gene encodes CDR1 GTSNPN and CDR2 SVGIG (reference sequence). After removal of 2 bases from V and 4 bases from J, the junction contained 12 bases not matched to a gene. Here the CDR3 DNA reads TGTGCCTGGAGTCTTTTCCCTACAGGGGGCAGGTACGAGCAGTACTTC. It translates to CAWSLFPTGGRYEQYF.

V and J are TRBV4-1 and TRBJ2-5, with 8 nucleotides matching TRBD2. The CDR3 consists of 16 residues. Germline V gives CDR1 MGHRA, CDR2 YSYEKL. The ends lost 1 base at V and 4 bases at J; junction bases unmatched: 8. CDR3 sequence (DNA): TGCGCCAGCAGCCAAGGATTATCTCGGGGGGGAGAGACCCAGTACTTC. Protein: CASSQGLSRGGETQYF.

The genes are TRBV6-5 and TRBJ2-3; D remains ambiguous. V was trimmed by 2 bases and J by 6 bases, leaving 6 bases between them. CDR1 and CDR2 from the germline V gene are MNHEY and SVGAGI. The CDR3 consists of 12 residues. This CDR3 is CASSYEEDTQYF. In DNA, the CDR3 is TGTGCCAGCAGTTACGAGGAGGATACGCAGTATTTT.

A few counts support this clone. The gene calls are TRBV5-6 and TRBJ1-1, with 7 bases fitting TRBD1. This CDR3 spans 13 amino acids. Per germline, CDR1 SGHDT and CDR2 YYEEEE. The J segment lost 2 bases and the V segment lost 5 bases, leaving 3 bases of the junction unmatched. CDR3 amino acids: CASSDRENTEAFF. CDR3 coding DNA: TGTGCCAGCAGTGACAGGGAAAACACTGAAGCTTTCTTT.

V usage is TRBV19 and J usage is TRBJ2-2, with D possibly matching TRBD1 (6 bases). The germline gives CDR1 LNHDA, CDR2 SQIVND (reference sequence). The CDR3 covers 12 residues. The V end was cut by 4 bases, the J end by 8 bases, with 8 bases between. The CDR3 DNA reads as TGTGCCAGTAGTAGACAGGAGGGGGAGCTGTTTTTT. As protein: CASSRQEGELFF.

This rearrangement joins TRBV7-2 to TRBJ2-7; 11 nucleotides align to TRBD1. The CDR3 spans 17 residues. Trimming took 2 bases from V and 2 from J; bases not matched to a gene: 8. CDR1 and CDR2 (germline): SGHTA, FQGNSA. CDR3 protein: CASSLSAGGQGAYEQYF. CDR3 nucleotide sequence: TGTGCCAGCAGCTTAAGTGCGGGGGGACAGGGGGCCTACGAGCAGTACTTC.

This clone has just a few counts. CDR3 in amino acids: CASSFLSYEQYF. The CDR3 DNA reads as TGTGCCAGCAGCTTCCTTTCCTACGAGCAGTACTTC. This chain connects TRBV7-8 to TRBJ2-7; the D is unclear. Trimming pared 3 bases from V and 1 base from J, leaving 4 bases between. Germline-derived CDR1 and CDR2 are SGHVS and FQNEAQ. This CDR3 is built from 12 residues.

As regards this clone: An end of the junction differs from the germline gene, which may be a read error. Other DNA sequences within the sample encode an identical CDR3. V and J are TRBV7-2 and TRBJ2-7; TRBD1 aligns across 9 bases. The CDR3 spans 15 residues. CDR1 is SGHTA and CDR2 is FQGNSA in the germline V gene. CDR3: CASSPIPTGGYEQYF. CDR3 sequence (DNA): TGCGCCAGCAGCCCCATCCCGACAGGGGGCTACGAGCAGTACTTC.

V gene TRBV4-3 combines with J gene TRBJ2-1, with 7 bases matching TRBD2. V dropped 0 bases and J dropped 6; count of bases not matched to a gene: 11. The germline V gene encodes CDR1 LGHNA and CDR2 YSLEER. The CDR3 totals 17 residues. This CDR3 reads CASSQDSGVGGGNEQFF. CDR3 sequence (DNA): TGCGCCAGCAGCCAAGATAGCGGAGTGGGGGGGGGCAATGAGCAGTTCTTC.

The chain combines TRBV18 with TRBJ2-7, with 7 bases aligning to TRBD2. V dropped 3 bases and J dropped 5; count of bases not matched to a gene: 4. CDR3 length: 13 residues. Germline V gives CDR1 KGHSH, CDR2 LQKENI. CDR3 amino acids: CASSPGGTNEQYF. CDR3 nucleotide sequence: TGTGCCAGCTCACCGGGAGGGACGAACGAGCAGTACTTC.

The chain is built from TRBV7-2 and TRBJ2-5, with 9 positions matching TRBD2. J lost 5 bases, V lost 4 bases, and 11 bases had no gene match. CDR1 and CDR2 from the germline V gene are SGHTA and FQGNSA. CDR3 size: 16 residues. For the CDR3, the DNA is TGTGCCAGCAGCTCAAGCCTAGCGGGGAAAGCCGAGACCCAGTACTTC. Its protein product is CASSSSLAGKAETQYF.

This chain links TRBV7-9 with TRBJ2-3, with D maybe TRBD1 (6 bases). Germline CDR1 reads SEHNR; CDR2 reads FQNEAQ (reference sequence). Trimming left V 2 bases short and J 3 bases short, with 12 bases between. The CDR3 sequence is 15 residues long. The CDR3 here is CASSLLDRPTDTQYF. The CDR3 bases are TGTGCCAGCAGCTTACTCGACAGGCCGACAGATACGCAGTATTTT.

CDR3 protein: CASSSWTGGNTIYF. The DNA for the CDR3 is TGTGCCAGCAGCTCGTGGACAGGCGGAAACACCATATATTTT. The rearrangement links TRBV7-9 to TRBJ1-3; 7 bases match TRBD1. The germline V gene encodes CDR1 SEHNR and CDR2 FQNEAQ (reference sequence). This CDR3 has 14 residues. Unmatched junction bases numbered 4, after V lost 4 bases and J lost 4 bases.

This chain joins TRBV7-6 and TRBJ2-7, with 7 bases that match TRBD1. CDR1 is SGHVS and CDR2 is FNYEAQ in the germline V gene. This CDR3 spans 15 amino acids. V lost 4 bases, J lost 0 bases, and 6 bases stayed unmatched. The CDR3 DNA reads as TGTGCCAGCAGCTCCAGACAGGGTAGCTCCTACGAGCAGTACTTC. Translation: CASSSRQGSSYEQYF.

The chain's CDR3 is CASSFRGRETQYF. CDR3 DNA: TGTGCCAGCAGCTTCAGGGGGCGCGAGACCCAGTACTTC. V gene TRBV7-2 combines with J gene TRBJ2-5; TRBD1 aligns across 8 bases. The CDR3 spans 13 residues. Germline assignment: CDR1 SGHTA and CDR2 FQGNSA. V dropped 3 bases and J dropped 5; count of bases not matched to a gene: 2.